One and the same sample provided the 29 T cell receptor beta chains below, sequenced in a study of lymphopenia after photon versus proton radiotherapy. The table came from immunoSEQ multiplex PCR; TCRdb's copy has only in-frame clones and leaves some out. Here the sample spans some 170,000 clones, less than 90% being singletons. The source was peripheral blood, collected from a patient treated with photon-based radiotherapy. These receptors were obtained from a middle-aged man with gastric cancer.

The chain combines TRBV2 with TRBJ2-1; D call uncertain. From germline, CDR1 is SNHLY and CDR2 FYNNEI. The V and J ends lost 3 bases and 8 bases respectively, with 17 bases between them. This CDR3 has 15 amino acids. CDR3 sequence: CASSEYRGVGDEQFF. CDR3 bases: TGTGCCAGCAGTGAGTATCGAGGTGTGGGCGATGAGCAGTTCTTC.

This clone has only a few counts. CDR3 DNA sequence: TGTGCCAGTAGGATAAAGGGCCGAACCAACTATGGCTACACCTTC. Translating gives CASRIKGRTNYGYTF. The rearrangement uses TRBV19 and TRBJ1-2, with D unresolved. The CDR3 length is 15 residues. The germline V gene encodes CDR1 LNHDA and CDR2 SQIVND (reference sequence). V lost 6 bases, J lost 2 bases, and 16 bases lay in between.

This clone was detected only once. This chain uses TRBV10-3 with TRBJ1-1; TRBD1 might be the D (6 bases). The CDR3 runs to 13 residues. The germline V gene has CDR1 ENHRY and CDR2 SYGVKD. Trimming removed 2 bases at V and 5 bases at J, with 9 bases between. The CDR3 DNA is TGTGCCATCAGTGAGAGGGGGAAAACTGAAGCTTTCTTT. This translates into CAISERGKTEAFF.

The J gene is TRBJ1-3, the V gene TRBV10-3, with D maybe TRBD1 (5 bases). Germline CDR1 reads ENHRY; CDR2 reads SYGVKD. Deletions cut 3 bases from V and 2 bases from J, with 17 bases between. CDR3 length: 17 amino acids. CDR3 residues: CAISESGTGIAGNTIYF. In DNA form, the CDR3 reads TGTGCCATCAGTGAATCGGGGACCGGGATTGCTGGAAACACCATATATTTT.

V usage is TRBV19 and J usage is TRBJ1-1; tentatively, D is TRBD1 (6 bases). In germline, CDR1 is LNHDA, CDR2 SQIVND (reference sequence). The V gene lost 3 bases and the J gene lost 6 bases, with 8 bases spanning the gap. The CDR3 covers 12 residues. CDR3 amino acids: CASSIRGAEAFF. The CDR3 nucleotides are TGTGCCAGTAGTATTAGGGGGGCTGAAGCTTTCTTT.

The gene calls are TRBV5-4 and TRBJ2-1; 9 bases match TRBD2. V was pared by 1 base and J by 10 bases, with 15 bases of the junction left unmatched. The CDR3 totals 17 residues. In germline, CDR1 is SGHNT, CDR2 YYREEE (reference sequence). CDR3 protein: CASSLPGLAALKVEQFF. The CDR3 DNA reads TGTGCCAGCAGCTTGCCGGGACTAGCCGCTCTTAAGGTCGAGCAGTTCTTC.

The CDR3 loop reads CASSTSDRAYEQYF. The CDR3 DNA reads TGTGCCAGCAGCACCTCCGACAGGGCCTACGAGCAGTACTTC. V and J are TRBV9 and TRBJ2-7; 7 bases match TRBD1. Germline-derived CDR1 and CDR2 are SGDLS and YYNGEE. Trimming removed 4 bases from V and 2 bases from J; junction bases left unmatched: 6. The CDR3 runs 14 residues.

The rearrangement uses TRBV6-1 and TRBJ1-2; 9 positions agree with TRBD1. Germline V CDR1 and CDR2: MNHNS, SASEGT. This CDR3 spans 17 amino acids. V shed 4 bases and J 2 bases; nucleotides not matched to a gene: 11. CDR3 nucleotides: TGTGCCAGCAGTGGAATGGACAGGGGACCTATAAACTATGGCTACACCTTC. The encoded protein is CASSGMDRGPINYGYTF.

This chain links TRBV19 with TRBJ2-4, with 9 bases matching TRBD1. The V segment lost 7 bases and the J segment 9 bases; nucleotides outside the gene matches: 7. The CDR3 consists of 13 residues. Germline V gene data show CDR1 as LNHDA and CDR2 as SQIVND (reference sequence). In nucleotides, the CDR3 is TGTGCCAGTATATCACAGGGACAGGGCATTCAGTACTTC. Translating it yields CASISQGQGIQYF.

This clone was seen only once. The sample has other DNA sequences that encode this CDR3 too. V and J are TRBV19 and TRBJ2-2; D is unresolved. V was clipped by 3 bases and J by 0 bases, with 5 bases between them. Per the germline V gene, CDR1 is LNHDA and CDR2 is SQIVND (reference sequence). The CDR3 is made up of 14 amino acids. The CDR3 DNA sequence: TGTGCCAGTAGTATTGGTCCGAACACCGGGGAGCTGTTTTTT. Protein sequence: CASSIGPNTGELFF. Full variable domain (outside the CDR3, taken from reference TRBV19 and TRBJ2-2): DGGITQSPKYLFRKEGQNVTLSCEQNLNHDAMYWYRQDPGQGLRLIYYSQIVNDFQKGDIAEGYSVSREKKESFPLTVTSAQKNPTAFYLCASSIGPNTGELFFGEGSRLTVL.

V is TRBV7-2 and J is TRBJ2-3; 13 bases match TRBD2. Germline V gives CDR1 SGHTA, CDR2 FQGNSA. CDR3 length: 16 amino acids. V lost 5 bases and J lost 6; bases outside the gene matches: 8. The CDR3 loop reads CASSPPGTSGTDTQYF. CDR3 sequence (DNA): TGTGCCAGCAGCCCCCCCGGGACTAGCGGGACGGATACGCAGTATTTT.

The CDR3 spells CASSPLAAVNTGELFF. DNA of the CDR3: TGCGCCAGCAGCCCGCTAGCGGCCGTGAACACCGGGGAGCTGTTTTTT. V usage is TRBV5-1 and J usage is TRBJ2-2, with 7 nucleotides matching TRBD2. V lost 4 bases and J lost 1; bases outside the gene matches: 7. The CDR3 loop spans 16 amino acids. Germline CDR1 SGHRS, CDR2 YFSETQ.

The rearrangement links TRBV4-3 to TRBJ2-1, with TRBD2 identical over 12 bases. Germline V gene lookup returns CDR1 LGHNA and CDR2 YSLEER. Trimming took 0 bases from V and 7 from J; bases not matched to a gene: 10. The CDR3 is 18 residues long. Here the CDR3 reads CASSQDPPLAGGSNEQFF. The CDR3 DNA reads TGCGCCAGCAGCCAAGATCCCCCCCTAGCGGGAGGGAGTAATGAGCAGTTCTTC.

The sample holds one count of this clone. The V call is TRBV6-6, the J call TRBJ1-2, with 8 bases lining up with TRBD1. J gave up 5 bases and V 4 bases, and 6 bases lay outside the gene matches. The CDR3 loop spans 14 amino acids. CDR1 is MNHNY, CDR2 SVGAGI, per germline (reference sequence). CDR3 DNA sequence: TGTGCCAGCAGTTCAGGGGGCACGGGGTATGGCTACACCTTC. Translating gives CASSSGGTGYGYTF.

The chain combines TRBV30 with TRBJ2-1; 8 nucleotides align to TRBD2. This CDR3 has 14 residues. Germline loops: CDR1 GTSNPN, CDR2 SVGIG (reference sequence). J was trimmed by 9 bases and V by 2 bases; bases with no gene match: 9. The CDR3 region is CAWSSRLARGEQFF. CDR3 coding DNA: TGTGCCTGGAGTTCCCGACTAGCGAGGGGTGAGCAGTTCTTC. The full variable domain, completed using reference TRBV30 and TRBJ2-1, is SQTIHQWPATLVQPVGSPLSLECTVEGTSNPNLYWYRQAAGRGLQLLFYSVGIGQISSEVPQNLSASRPQDRQFILSSKKLLLSDSGFYLCAWSSRLARGEQFFGPGTRLTVL.

In its sample, this clone was seen once. The J gene is TRBJ1-5, the V gene TRBV27, with a tentative D call TRBD1 (5 bases). CDR3 size: 16 residues. V was clipped by 3 bases and J by 2 bases, with 14 bases between them. Per the germline V gene, CDR1 is MNHEY and CDR2 is SMNVEV (reference sequence). In nucleotides, the CDR3 is TGTGCCAGCAGTTTTGATGGCAGGGCTGGCAATCAGCCCCAGCATTTT. Amino acid sequence: CASSFDGRAGNQPQHF.

The rearrangement joins TRBV7-2 to TRBJ2-5; D possibly corresponds to TRBD1 (6 bases). CDR1 is SGHTA and CDR2 is FQGNSA in the germline V gene. Trimming shortened V by 2 bases and J by 4 bases, and 11 bases separated the two germline ends. The CDR3 is made up of 14 amino acids. The CDR3 region has the DNA TGTGCCAGCAGCTTACAGGCCAGGGGAGAGACCCAGTACTTC. This gives the protein CASSLQARGETQYF.

This clone occurred a few times. The rearrangement joins TRBV13 to TRBJ1-5; D call uncertain. CDR1 and CDR2 (germline): PRHDT, FYEKMQ (reference sequence). The ends were cut back, 0 bases at V and 7 bases at J, with 4 bases in the middle. CDR3 length: 12 residues. The CDR3 sequence: CASSLGRQPQHF. Written as DNA, the CDR3 is TGTGCCAGCAGCTTAGGGAGGCAGCCCCAGCATTTT.

The chain carries TRBV5-1 and TRBJ1-1; D is possibly TRBD1 (5 bases). CDR3 length equals 13 residues. The V end was cut by 3 bases, the J end by 1 base, with 7 bases between. Germline V gene sequence: CDR1 SGHRS, CDR2 YFSETQ. The CDR3 DNA reads TGCGCCAGCAGCTGGGGGGAGAACACTGAAGCTTTCTTT. Translation gives CASSWGENTEAFF. Full variable domain (rest looked up from reference TRBV5-1 and TRBJ1-1): KAGVTQTPRYLIKTRGQQVTLSCSPISGHRSVSWYQQTPGQGLQFLFEYFSETQRNKGNFPGRFSGRQFSNSRSEMNVSTLELGDSALYLCASSWGENTEAFFGQGTRLTVV.

The chain links TRBV9 to TRBJ2-1; 14 positions match TRBD2. With V trimmed by 6 bases and J by 8 bases, 4 bases remained unmatched. Germline V lookup: CDR1 SGDLS, CDR2 YYNGEE. This CDR3 is 14 amino acids long. CDR3 sequence reads: CASNMGLAGDEQFF. The DNA of the CDR3 is TGTGCCAGCAACATGGGACTAGCGGGAGATGAGCAGTTCTTC.

This chain joins TRBV5-6 and TRBJ1-5, with TRBD1 matching over 11 bases. V was clipped by 4 bases and J by 11 bases; unmatched bases: 8. The CDR3 extends over 14 amino acids. Germline V gene lookup returns CDR1 SGHDT and CDR2 YYEEEE. The CDR3 region has the DNA TGTGCCAGCAGCCCAGGGACAGGGGGTAAGGCCCAGCATTTT. Translation: CASSPGTGGKAQHF. Full variable domain (outside the CDR3, taken from reference TRBV5-6 and TRBJ1-5): DAGVTQSPTHLIKTRGQQVTLRCSPKSGHDTVSWYQQALGQGPQFIFQYYEEEERQRGNFPDRFSGHQFPNYSSELNVNALLLGDSALYLCASSPGTGGKAQHFGDGTRLSIL.

This clone was detected once. J is TRBJ1-4 and V is TRBV7-9, with 9 bases identical to TRBD1. J gave up 6 bases and V 1 base, and 6 bases lay outside the gene matches. In germline, CDR1 is SEHNR, CDR2 FQNEAQ (reference sequence). CDR3 length: 16 amino acids. CDR3 in amino acids: CASSLGGGQGYEKLFF. The CDR3 DNA reads TGTGCCAGCAGCTTAGGTGGGGGACAGGGATATGAAAAACTGTTTTTT. The full variable domain, completed using reference TRBV7-9 and TRBJ1-4, is DTGVSQNPRHKITKRGQNVTFRCDPISEHNRLYWYRQTLGQGPEFLTYFQNEAQLEKSRLLSDRFSAERPKGSFSTLEIQRTEQGDSAMYLCASSLGGGQGYEKLFFGSGTQLSVL.

The chain links TRBV7-9 to TRBJ2-2; D is perhaps TRBD2 (5 bases). This CDR3 comprises 15 residues. CDR1 is SEHNR and CDR2 is FQNEAQ in the germline V gene (reference sequence). Trimming removed 3 bases at V and 7 bases at J, with 15 bases between. The CDR3 protein is CASSFGSRGFGELFF. CDR3 nucleotide sequence: TGTGCCAGCAGCTTCGGGTCTCGGGGTTTCGGGGAGCTGTTTTTT.

The chain carries TRBV27 and TRBJ1-1; the D gene is possibly TRBD1 (5 bases). V was trimmed by 2 bases and J by 0 bases, leaving 13 bases between them. Germline values: CDR1 MNHEY, CDR2 SMNVEV (reference sequence). The CDR3 extends over 16 amino acids. The CDR3 loop is CASSLGRDGMNTEAFF. CDR3 in DNA: TGTGCCAGCAGTTTAGGCAGGGATGGAATGAACACTGAAGCTTTCTTT.

The chain carries TRBV5-1 and TRBJ1-1; no clear D. The germline V gene has CDR1 SGHRS and CDR2 YFSETQ. The CDR3 contains 14 residues. V was pared by 4 bases and J by 1 base, with 11 bases between. Here the CDR3 reads CASSTYPGNTEAFF. CDR3 sequence (DNA): TGCGCCAGCAGCACCTACCCGGGGAACACTGAAGCTTTCTTT.

This chain joins TRBV7-9 and TRBJ2-3; D gene unclear. The ends were cut back, 5 bases at V and 6 bases at J, with 15 bases in the middle. Germline V gene lookup returns CDR1 SEHNR and CDR2 FQNEAQ (reference sequence). CDR3 length equals 14 residues. The CDR3 loop is CASSPSSQPDTQYF. The CDR3 DNA follows: TGTGCCAGCAGCCCCTCATCGCAGCCGGATACGCAGTATTTT.

This chain uses TRBV6-5 with TRBJ2-6, with 10 bases fitting TRBD1. Germline-derived CDR1 and CDR2 are MNHEY and SVGAGI. This CDR3 is built from 15 residues. Losses at the gene ends were 10 bases for V and 0 bases for J; bases not matched to a gene: 3. The CDR3 is CAIRTGGSGANVLTF. The CDR3 DNA reads as TGTGCCATCCGGACAGGGGGCTCTGGGGCCAACGTCCTGACTTTC.

Only one count was recorded for this clone. J is TRBJ1-2 and V is TRBV2, with TRBD1 as a possible D gene (6 bases). CDR1 is SNHLY, CDR2 FYNNEI, per germline. The CDR3 is 14 amino acids. Trimming pared 7 bases from V and 5 bases from J, leaving 17 bases between. The CDR3 DNA sequence: TGTGCCAGCATGTGGCAGGGGCTACGGTATGGCTACACCTTC. Translation: CASMWQGLRYGYTF.

This rearrangement joins TRBV19 to TRBJ1-2; TRBD1 might be the D (5 bases). Trimming took 4 bases from V and 5 from J, leaving 14 bases between them. CDR3 length: 14 amino acids. The germline V gene encodes CDR1 LNHDA and CDR2 SQIVND (reference sequence). The DNA of the CDR3 is TGTGCCAGTAGTAGGGACGCAAAGAGATATGGCTACACCTTC. Its translation is CASSRDAKRYGYTF.